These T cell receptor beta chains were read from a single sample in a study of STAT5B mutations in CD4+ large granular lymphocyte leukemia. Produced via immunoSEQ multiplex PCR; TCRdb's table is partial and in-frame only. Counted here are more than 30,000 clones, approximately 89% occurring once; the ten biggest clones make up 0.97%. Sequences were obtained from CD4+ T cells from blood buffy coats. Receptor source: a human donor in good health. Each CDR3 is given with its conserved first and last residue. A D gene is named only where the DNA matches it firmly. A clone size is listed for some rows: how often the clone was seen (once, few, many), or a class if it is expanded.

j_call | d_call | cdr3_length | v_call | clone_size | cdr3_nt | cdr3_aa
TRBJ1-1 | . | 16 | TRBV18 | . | TGTGCCAGCTCACCTAGAATCCAGGGAATGAACACTGAAGCTTTCTTT | CASSPRIQGMNTEAFF
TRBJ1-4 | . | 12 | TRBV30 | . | TGTGCCTGGACCGGCATGGAGGAAAAACTGTTTTTT | CAWTGMEEKLFF
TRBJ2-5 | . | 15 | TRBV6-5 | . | TGTGCCAGCAGTTACCAAGCGGGTGGCCAAGAGACCCAGTACTTC | CASSYQAGGQETQYF
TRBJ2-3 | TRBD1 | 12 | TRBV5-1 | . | TGCGCCAGCAGACAGGGGACAGATACGCAGTATTTT | CASRQGTDTQYF
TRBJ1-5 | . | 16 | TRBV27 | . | TGTGCCAGCAGTTTCGGGCAGGGAGGTAGTCTTCAGCCCCAGCATTTT | CASSFGQGGSLQPQHF
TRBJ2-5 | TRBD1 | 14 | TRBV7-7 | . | TGTGCCAGCAGCTTGCAGGGGGCCCAAGAGACCCAGTACTTC | CASSLQGAQETQYF
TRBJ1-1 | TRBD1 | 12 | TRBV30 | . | TGTGCCTGGGCGGGGACAGCCCCCCGAGCTTTCTTT | CAWAGTAPRAFF
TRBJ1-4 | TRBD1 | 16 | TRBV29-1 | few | TGCAGCGCCCGATCCCGAGCGGGACAGGGGAGCGAAAAACTGTTTTTT | CSARSRAGQGSEKLFF
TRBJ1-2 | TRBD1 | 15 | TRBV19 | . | TGTGCCAGTAGTCGGGGACAGGGGTCGGGCTATGGCTACACCTTC | CASSRGQGSGYGYTF
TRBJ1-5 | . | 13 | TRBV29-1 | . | TGCAGCGTCCAACAGGGATTCGAGCAGCCCCAGCATTTT | CSVQQGFEQPQHF
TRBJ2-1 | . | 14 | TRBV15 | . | TGTGCCACCAGCAGAGATGTGGGGGGCTATGAGCAGTTCTTC | CATSRDVGGYEQFF
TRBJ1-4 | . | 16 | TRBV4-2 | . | TGTGCCAGCAGCCAAGATTCCACAGGAGGGAATGAAAAACTGTTTTTT | CASSQDSTGGNEKLFF
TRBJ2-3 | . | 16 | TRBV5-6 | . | TGTGCCAGCAGCTTTGGAGGAGGGGTTGGCACAGATACGCAGTATTTT | CASSFGGGVGTDTQYF
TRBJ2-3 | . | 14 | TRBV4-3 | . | TGCGCCAGCAGCCTCAGGACAGGCACAGATACGCAGTATTTT | CASSLRTGTDTQYF
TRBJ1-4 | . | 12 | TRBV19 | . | TGTGCCAGTAGTATAGCTGGGGAAAAACTGTTTTTT | CASSIAGEKLFF
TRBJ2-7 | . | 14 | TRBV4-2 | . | TGTGCCAGCAGCCAGCCCAGTAGTGGCTACGAGCAGTACTTC | CASSQPSSGYEQYF
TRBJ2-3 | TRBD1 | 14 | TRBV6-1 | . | TGTGCCAGCAGGGGGACAGATTTTTGGGATACGCAGTATTTT | CASRGTDFWDTQYF
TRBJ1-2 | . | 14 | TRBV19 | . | TGTGCCAGTAGTATCCTGCCGGGCCCTTATGGCTACACCTTC | CASSILPGPYGYTF
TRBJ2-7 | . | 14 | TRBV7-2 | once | TGTGCCAGCAGCTTAGGGGGTACTAACTACGAGCAGTACTTC | CASSLGGTNYEQYF
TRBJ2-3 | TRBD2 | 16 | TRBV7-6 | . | TGTGCCAGCAGCTTAGTAATTAGCGGGAGGGCAGATACGCAGTATTTT | CASSLVISGRADTQYF
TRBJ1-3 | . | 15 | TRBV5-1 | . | TGCGCCAGCAGCCTTGGACAGCTCTCTGGAAACACCATATATTTT | CASSLGQLSGNTIYF
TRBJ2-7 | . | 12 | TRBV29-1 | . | TGCAGCGTTGGTTTCGGGACCTACGAGCAGTACTTC | CSVGFGTYEQYF
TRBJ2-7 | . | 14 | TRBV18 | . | TGTGCCAGCTCTCAAGGGGGTAGCTCCTACGAGCAGTACTTC | CASSQGGSSYEQYF
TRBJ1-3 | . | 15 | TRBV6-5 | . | TGTGCCAGCCGAGGGCAGCGAGGGTACGGAAACACCATATATTTT | CASRGQRGYGNTIYF
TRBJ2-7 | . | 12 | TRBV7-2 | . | TGTGCCAGCAGCTTAGGAAATTTTGAGCAGTACTTC | CASSLGNFEQYF
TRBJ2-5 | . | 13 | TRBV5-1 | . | TGCGCCAGCAGCTTAGGACTAAAAGAGACCCAGTACTTC | CASSLGLKETQYF
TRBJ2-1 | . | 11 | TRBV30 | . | TGTGCCCTGAGTCTGGGACCTAAGCAGTTCTTC | CALSLGPKQFF
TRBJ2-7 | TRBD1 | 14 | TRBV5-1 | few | TGCGCCAGCAGCATAAGACAGGGATGGTACGAGCAGTACTTC | CASSIRQGWYEQYF
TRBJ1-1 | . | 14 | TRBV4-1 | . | TGCGCCAGCAGCCCCCTGGGCTGGAACACTGAAGCTTTCTTT | CASSPLGWNTEAFF
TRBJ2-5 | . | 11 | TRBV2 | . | TGTGCCAGCAGTGATTTCGAGACCCAGTACTTC | CASSDFETQYF
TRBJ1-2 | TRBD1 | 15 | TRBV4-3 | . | TGCGCCAGCAGCCAAGCGGCGGGAGGGGGCCGAGGCTACACCTTC | CASSQAAGGGRGYTF
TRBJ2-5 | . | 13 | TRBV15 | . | TGTGCCACCAGCAGGGACTTCAAGGAGACCCAGTACTTC | CATSRDFKETQYF
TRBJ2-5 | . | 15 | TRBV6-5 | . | TGTGCCAGCAGTTACTCAGGGAGACTCTGGGAGACCCAGTACTTC | CASSYSGRLWETQYF
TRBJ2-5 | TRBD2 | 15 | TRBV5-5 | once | TGTGCCAGCAGCTTGGCCGGGTACGGGGGGGAGACCCAGTACTTC | CASSLAGYGGETQYF
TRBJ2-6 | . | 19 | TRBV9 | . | TGTGCCAGCAGCCCCAGGGCCCTAGCCCAACTCTCTGGGGCCAACGTCCTGACTTTC | CASSPRALAQLSGANVLTF